This is a list of T cell receptor beta chains from one sample in a study of T cell responses to AZD1222 COVID-19 vaccine. Assay used: immunoSEQ multiplex PCR; TCRdb lists only in-frame clones, some missing. Among roughly 100,000 clones listed, 91% were seen once. Sequenced here: peripheral blood, sampled on day 0 of AZD1222 vaccination. The receptors shown here come from an adult in good health. The CDR3 runs from the conserved cysteine through the conserved F or W. The D gene is left open where the match is weak. Clone size, where shown, is once, few, many, or a class for clones that have expanded.

abundance	len	d_gene	v_gene	j_gene	CDR3nt	CDR3aa
NA	18	NA	TRBV10-3	TRBJ2-7	TGTGCCCGCAACACCAGGGGTTGGGTCTTCGGCAAGGCCTACGAGCAGTACTTC	CARNTRGWVFGKAYEQYF
once	14	NA	TRBV14	TRBJ2-4	TGTGCCAGCAGCCAACGGCAGGAGATAAACATTCAGTACTTC	CASSQRQEINIQYF
NA	16	TRBD1	TRBV19	TRBJ1-2	TGTGCCAGTAGTATCTCCCCCGGGACAGGGCACTATGGCTACACCTTC	CASSISPGTGHYGYTF
NA	17	NA	TRBV18	TRBJ1-4	TGTGCCAGCTCACAACAAGTCCAGGTTGGGGCTAATGAAAAACTGTTTTTT	CASSQQVQVGANEKLFF
NA	13	TRBD1	TRBV5-6	TRBJ1-2	TGTGCCAGCAGCCCAGACAGGGTAGGCGGCTACACCTTC	CASSPDRVGGYTF
NA	14	NA	TRBV7-2	TRBJ1-1	TGTGCCAGCAGCTTAGGCGGGGTTAACACTGAAGCTTTCTTT	CASSLGGVNTEAFF
NA	13	NA	TRBV7-8	TRBJ1-1	TGTGCCAGCAGCCCAATTTTGACGGGGGAAGCTTTCTTT	CASSPILTGEAFF
NA	14	NA	TRBV28	TRBJ2-7	TGTGCCAGCAGTTTCTCGCGGAGAGCCTACGAGCAGTACTTC	CASSFSRRAYEQYF
NA	13	NA	TRBV12-3/TRBV12-4	TRBJ2-2	TGTGCCAGCAAGTTCCCCTTGGGTGGGGAGCTGTTTTTT	CASKFPLGGELFF
NA	13	NA	TRBV7-8	TRBJ1-2	TGTGCCAGCAGCTTAGCCACGTTCTATGGCTACACCTTC	CASSLATFYGYTF
NA	14	TRBD1	TRBV10-3	TRBJ1-3	TGTGCCATCAGCGGGACAGTGGAAGGAAACACCATATATTTT	CAISGTVEGNTIYF
NA	16	NA	TRBV5-6	TRBJ1-3	TGTGCCAGCAGTCTTGGTACGGGACACCTTGGAAACACCATATATTTT	CASSLGTGHLGNTIYF
NA	15	TRBD1	TRBV28	TRBJ2-7	TGTGCCAGCAGTTTGATTCAGACAGGGATGGGCGAGCAGTACTTC	CASSLIQTGMGEQYF
once	14	NA	TRBV30	TRBJ1-2	TGTGCCTGGAGTTCGGGGAGGGGGAACTATGGCTACACCTTC	CAWSSGRGNYGYTF
NA	13	NA	TRBV5-1	TRBJ2-2	TGCGCCAGCAGCTTGGACCTTGTCGGGGAGCTGTTTTTT	CASSLDLVGELFF
NA	15	TRBD1	TRBV10-3	TRBJ2-7	TGTGCCATCAGTGATCCCCGGGACAGGGGTGAATGGCAGTACTTC	CAISDPRDRGEWQYF
NA	15	TRBD1	TRBV18	TRBJ1-4	TGTGCCAGCTCACCGACAGGGTCGTCGGCAGAAAAACTGTTTTTT	CASSPTGSSAEKLFF
NA	16	TRBD2	TRBV28	TRBJ2-1	TGTGCCAGCAGTTGGCCCCGGACTAGCGGGAACAATGAGCAGTTCTTC	CASSWPRTSGNNEQFF
NA	18	NA	TRBV2	TRBJ2-3	TGTGCCAGCAGTGTGTCCCCTTGGGGGGGCGGGAGTGGTGATACGCAGTATTTT	CASSVSPWGGGSGDTQYF
NA	12	NA	TRBV29-1	TRBJ2-1	TGCAGCGTTGACAGCTCCTACAATGAGCAGTTCTTC	CSVDSSYNEQFF
NA	13	NA	TRBV29-1	TRBJ2-1	TGCAGCGTTTCCCCGGGTCTACAATATGAGCAGTTCTTC	CSVSPGLQYEQFF
NA	11	NA	TRBV10-3	TRBJ1-1	TGTGGGGCCAGGGAGAACACTGAAGCTTTCTTT	CGARENTEAFF
once	15	NA	TRBV9	TRBJ1-2	TGTGCCAGCAGCGTGAGCAGAGCCACGCACGATGGCTACACCTTC	CASSVSRATHDGYTF
NA	14	TRBD2	TRBV5-1	TRBJ2-7	TGCGCCAGCAGCTCCGACGGGAGGCTCTACGAGCAGTACTTC	CASSSDGRLYEQYF
NA	18	TRBD2	TRBV27	TRBJ2-1	TGTGCCAGCAGTTCAGGGACTAGCGGGTTGTTCTCCTACAATGAGCAGTTCTTC	CASSSGTSGLFSYNEQFF
NA	15	TRBD1	TRBV6-5	TRBJ1-6	TGTGCCAGCAGTTACCTGGGACAGGGGAATTCACCCCTCCACTTT	CASSYLGQGNSPLHF
NA	14	NA	TRBV3-1/TRBV3-2	TRBJ1-4	TGTGCCAGCAGCCAAAGGTTCTCTAATGAAAAACTGTTTTTT	CASSQRFSNEKLFF
NA	17	TRBD2	TRBV3-1/TRBV3-2	TRBJ2-5	TGTGCCAGCAGCCAAGACCTACTAGCGGGGGGGCTTGGGACCCAGTACTTC	CASSQDLLAGGLGTQYF
NA	15	TRBD2	TRBV19	TRBJ2-7	TGTGCCAGTAGGGAACTAGCGGGAAACGCTTACGAGCAGTACTTC	CASRELAGNAYEQYF
NA	15	TRBD2	TRBV28	TRBJ2-1	TGTGCCAGCAGTTACGGGGGGAGTTCCGACAATGAGCAGTTCTTC	CASSYGGSSDNEQFF
NA	13	NA	TRBV11-2	TRBJ2-7	TGTGCCAGCAGCTTGACACAGGGTTACGAGCAGTACTTC	CASSLTQGYEQYF
NA	13	TRBD1	TRBV10-3	TRBJ1-2	TGTGCCATCAGTGGGGACAGGAACTATGGCTACACCTTC	CAISGDRNYGYTF
NA	16	NA	TRBV4-2	TRBJ2-1	TGTGCCAGCAGCCAAGACTCAACGGGTTCCTACAATGAGCAGTTCTTC	CASSQDSTGSYNEQFF
NA	12	NA	TRBV28	TRBJ2-2	TGTGCCAGCAGATCTTACACCGGGGAGCTGTTTTTT	CASRSYTGELFF
NA	15	NA	TRBV29-1	TRBJ2-1	TGCAGCGTTGCGACGACTAGTGTCACCTACAATGAGCAGTTCTTC	CSVATTSVTYNEQFF
NA	15	NA	TRBV7-9	TRBJ2-3	TGTGCCAGCAGCCCGACTAGGGTGGAATCAGATACGCAGTATTTT	CASSPTRVESDTQYF
NA	12	NA	TRBV28	TRBJ1-2	TGTGCCAGCAGTGAGGCCACGAGGGGCTACACCTTC	CASSEATRGYTF
NA	13	NA	TRBV12-3/TRBV12-4	TRBJ1-2	TGTGCCAGCAGCAAGACAACAAACTATGGCTACACCTTC	CASSKTTNYGYTF
NA	14	NA	TRBV11-2	TRBJ1-5	TGTGCCAGCAGCCGGGACACCAGCAATCAGCCCCAGCATTTT	CASSRDTSNQPQHF
NA	14	NA	TRBV19	TRBJ2-2	TGTGCCAGTAGGACGGGACTTAACACCGGGGAGCTGTTTTTT	CASRTGLNTGELFF
few	16	TRBD1	TRBV7-9	TRBJ2-7	TGTGCCAGCAGCTTAGGGGGGACAGGGGGCACCTACGAGCAGTACTTC	CASSLGGTGGTYEQYF
NA	15	TRBD2	TRBV19	TRBJ2-5	TGTGCCAGTAGTGTGACTAGCAGTGTACAAGAGACCCAGTACTTC	CASSVTSSVQETQYF
NA	15	NA	TRBV5-1	TRBJ1-1	TGCGCCAGCAGCTGGCAGGGAGGTTTGGGCACTGAAGCTTTCTTT	CASSWQGGLGTEAFF
once	14	NA	TRBV27	TRBJ1-6	TGTGCCAGCAGGGGGCCGGGGAGAAATTCACCCCTCCACTTT	CASRGPGRNSPLHF
NA	16	NA	TRBV9	TRBJ2-1	TGTGCCAGCAGCGCCCCAGCTAGCGATTACTACAATGAGCAGTTCTTC	CASSAPASDYYNEQFF
NA	13	NA	TRBV5-6	TRBJ1-4	TGTGCCAGCCGAGGGAGGGTCAATGAAAAACTGTTTTTT	CASRGRVNEKLFF